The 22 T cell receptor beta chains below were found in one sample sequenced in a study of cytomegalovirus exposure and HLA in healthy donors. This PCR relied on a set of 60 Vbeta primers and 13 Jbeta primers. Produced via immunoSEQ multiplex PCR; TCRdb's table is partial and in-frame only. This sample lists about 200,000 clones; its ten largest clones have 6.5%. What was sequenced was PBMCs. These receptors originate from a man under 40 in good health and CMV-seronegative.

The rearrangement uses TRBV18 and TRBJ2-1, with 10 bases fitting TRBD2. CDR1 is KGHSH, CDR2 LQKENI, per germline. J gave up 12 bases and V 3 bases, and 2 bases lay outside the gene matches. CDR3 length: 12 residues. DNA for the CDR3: TGTGCCAGCTCACCCACTAGCGGGACGCAGTTCTTC. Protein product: CASSPTSGTQFF.

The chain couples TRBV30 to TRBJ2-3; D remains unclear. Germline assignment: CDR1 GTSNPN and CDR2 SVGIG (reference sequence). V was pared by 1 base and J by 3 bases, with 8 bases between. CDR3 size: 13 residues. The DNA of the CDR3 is TGTGCCTGGAGTGGTCACGGGACAGATACGCAGTATTTT. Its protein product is CAWSGHGTDTQYF.

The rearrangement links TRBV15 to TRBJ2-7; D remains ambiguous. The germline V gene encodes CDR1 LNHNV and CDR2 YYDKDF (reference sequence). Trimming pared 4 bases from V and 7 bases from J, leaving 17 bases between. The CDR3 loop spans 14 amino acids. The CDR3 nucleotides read TGTGCCACCAGCAAAGGAAGGCCTAGTTATGAGCAGTACTTC. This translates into CATSKGRPSYEQYF.

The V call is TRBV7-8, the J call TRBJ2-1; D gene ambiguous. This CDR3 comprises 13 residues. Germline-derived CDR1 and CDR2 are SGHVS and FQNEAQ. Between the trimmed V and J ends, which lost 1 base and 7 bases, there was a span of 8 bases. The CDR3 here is CASSLGSLNEQFF. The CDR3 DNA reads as TGTGCCAGCAGCTTAGGTTCGTTGAATGAGCAGTTCTTC. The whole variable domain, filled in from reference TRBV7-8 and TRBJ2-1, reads GAGVSQSPRYKVAKRGQDVALRCDPISGHVSLFWYQQALGQGPEFLTYFQNEAQLDKSGLPSDRFFAERPEGSVSTLKIQRTQQEDSAVYLCASSLGSLNEQFFGPGTRLTVL.

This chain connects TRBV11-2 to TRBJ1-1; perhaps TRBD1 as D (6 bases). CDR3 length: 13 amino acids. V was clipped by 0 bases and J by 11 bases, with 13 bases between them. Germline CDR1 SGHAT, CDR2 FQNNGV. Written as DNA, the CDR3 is TGTGCCAGCAGCTTAGAGCAGGGGAGGGTGGCTTTCTTT. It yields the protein CASSLEQGRVAFF.

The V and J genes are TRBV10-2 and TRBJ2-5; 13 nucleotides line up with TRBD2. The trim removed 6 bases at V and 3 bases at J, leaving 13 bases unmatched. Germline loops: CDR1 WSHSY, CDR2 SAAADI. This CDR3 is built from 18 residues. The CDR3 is CASSVRTSGSGGEETQYF. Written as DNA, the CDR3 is TGCGCCAGCAGCGTCAGGACTAGCGGGAGTGGCGGGGAAGAGACCCAGTACTTC.

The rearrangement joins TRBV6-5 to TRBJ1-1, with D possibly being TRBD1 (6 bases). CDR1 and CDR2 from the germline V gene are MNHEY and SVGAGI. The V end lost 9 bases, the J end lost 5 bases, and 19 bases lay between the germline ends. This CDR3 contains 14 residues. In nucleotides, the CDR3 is TGTGCCAGTGAGAACAGGGACGTGAGGACTGAAGCTTTCTTT. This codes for CASENRDVRTEAFF.

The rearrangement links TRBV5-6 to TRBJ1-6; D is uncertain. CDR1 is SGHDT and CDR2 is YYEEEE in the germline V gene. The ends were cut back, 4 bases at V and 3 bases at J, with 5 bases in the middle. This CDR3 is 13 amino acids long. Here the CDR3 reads CASSVNYNSPLHF. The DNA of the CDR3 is TGTGCCAGCAGCGTCAACTATAATTCACCCCTCCACTTT.

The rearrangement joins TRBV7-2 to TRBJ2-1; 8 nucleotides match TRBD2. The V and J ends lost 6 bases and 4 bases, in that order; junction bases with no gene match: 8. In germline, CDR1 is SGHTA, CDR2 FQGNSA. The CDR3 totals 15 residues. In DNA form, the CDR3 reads TGTGCCAGCAGTACCGCGGGAGGCAATTACAATGAGCAGTTCTTC. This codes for CASSTAGGNYNEQFF.

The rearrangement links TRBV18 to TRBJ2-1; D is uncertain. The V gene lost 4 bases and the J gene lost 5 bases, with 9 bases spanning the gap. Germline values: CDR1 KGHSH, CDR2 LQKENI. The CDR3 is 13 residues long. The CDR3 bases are TGTGCCAGCTCACAAGGCGAGGACAATGAGCAGTTCTTC. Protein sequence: CASSQGEDNEQFF.

This chain's CDR3 is CASSGLAGGPPYNEQFF. The CDR3 DNA reads as TGTGCCAGCAGTGGACTAGCGGGGGGGCCCCCCTACAATGAGCAGTTCTTC. The genes are TRBV2 and TRBJ2-1, with 14 bases matching TRBD2. This CDR3 comprises 17 residues. In germline, CDR1 is SNHLY, CDR2 FYNNEI. V was clipped by 4 bases and J by 2 bases; unmatched bases: 4.

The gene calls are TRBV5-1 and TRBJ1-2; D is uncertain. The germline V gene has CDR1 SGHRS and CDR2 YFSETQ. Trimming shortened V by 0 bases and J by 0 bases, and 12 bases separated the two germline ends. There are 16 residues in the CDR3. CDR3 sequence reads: CASSLVVSAANYGYTF. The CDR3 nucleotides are TGCGCCAGCAGCTTGGTCGTATCCGCAGCTAACTATGGCTACACCTTC.

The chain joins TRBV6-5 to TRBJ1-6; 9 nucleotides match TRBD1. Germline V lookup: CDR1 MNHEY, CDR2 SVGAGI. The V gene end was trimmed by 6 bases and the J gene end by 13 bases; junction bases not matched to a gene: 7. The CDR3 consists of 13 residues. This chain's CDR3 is CASSPTGGVPLHF. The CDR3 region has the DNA TGTGCCAGCAGCCCGACAGGGGGGGTCCCCCTCCACTTT.

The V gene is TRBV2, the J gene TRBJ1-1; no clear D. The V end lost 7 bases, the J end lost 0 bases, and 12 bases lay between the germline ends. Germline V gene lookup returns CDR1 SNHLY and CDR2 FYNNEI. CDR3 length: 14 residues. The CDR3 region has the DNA TGTGCCAGCATGGCAGGCTCTATGAACACTGAAGCTTTCTTT. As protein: CASMAGSMNTEAFF.

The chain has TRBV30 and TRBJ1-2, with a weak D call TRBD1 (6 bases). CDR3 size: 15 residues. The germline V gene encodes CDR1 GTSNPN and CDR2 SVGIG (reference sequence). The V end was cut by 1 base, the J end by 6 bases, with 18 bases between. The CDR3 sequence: CAWSALLGARDGYTF. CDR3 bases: TGTGCCTGGAGTGCACTCTTGGGGGCGCGTGATGGCTACACCTTC.

The CDR3 DNA reads TGTGCCAGCAGCAAAGGGACAGTAAGCACAGATACGCAGTATTTT. Translated, it gives CASSKGTVSTDTQYF. The V gene is TRBV11-3, the J gene TRBJ2-3; 7 nucleotides agree with TRBD1. CDR1 is SGHNT and CDR2 is YENEEA in the germline V gene. With 5 bases clipped from V and 0 bases from J, the junction kept 5 bases outside the gene matches. This CDR3 is 15 amino acids long. Filled out from reference TRBV11-3 and TRBJ2-3, the complete variable domain reads EAGVVQSPRYKIIEKKQPVAFWCNPISGHNTLYWYLQNLGQGPELLIRYENEEAVDDSQLPKDRFSAERLKGVDSTLKIQPAELGDSAVYLCASSKGTVSTDTQYFGPGTRLTVL.

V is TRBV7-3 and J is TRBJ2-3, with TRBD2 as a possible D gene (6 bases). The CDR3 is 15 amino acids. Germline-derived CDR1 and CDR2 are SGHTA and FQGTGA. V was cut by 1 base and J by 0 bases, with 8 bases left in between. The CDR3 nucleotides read TGTGCCAGCAGCTTAATCAGCGGGAGCACAGATACGCAGTATTTT. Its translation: CASSLISGSTDTQYF.

The CDR3 protein is CASSLDLSTQYF. The CDR3 nucleotides read TGTGCCAGCAGCTTAGATCTATCTACGCAGTATTTT. The J gene is TRBJ2-3, the V gene TRBV7-2; D is ambiguous. Germline CDR1 reads SGHTA; CDR2 reads FQGNSA. The CDR3 is 12 amino acids. The V end lost 1 base, the J end lost 8 bases, and 7 bases lay between the germline ends.

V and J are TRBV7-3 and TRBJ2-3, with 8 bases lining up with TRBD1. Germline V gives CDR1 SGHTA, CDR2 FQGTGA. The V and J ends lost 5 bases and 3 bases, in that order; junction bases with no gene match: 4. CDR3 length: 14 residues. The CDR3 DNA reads TGTGCCAGCAGCGACAGGGGCGAGACAGATACGCAGTATTTT. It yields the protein CASSDRGETDTQYF.

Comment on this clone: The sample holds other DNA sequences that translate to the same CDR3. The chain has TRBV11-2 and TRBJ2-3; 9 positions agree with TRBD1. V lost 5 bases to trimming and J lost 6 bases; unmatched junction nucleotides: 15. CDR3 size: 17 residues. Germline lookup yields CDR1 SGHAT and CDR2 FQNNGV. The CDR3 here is CASSITRDRAFTDTQYF. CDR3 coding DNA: TGTGCCAGCAGCATTACCCGGGACAGGGCGTTTACGGATACGCAGTATTTT.

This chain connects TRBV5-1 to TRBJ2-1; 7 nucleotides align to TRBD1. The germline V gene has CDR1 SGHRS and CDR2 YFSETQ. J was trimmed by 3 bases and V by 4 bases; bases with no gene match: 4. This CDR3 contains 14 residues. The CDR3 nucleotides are TGCGCCAGCAGCCACGGACAGGTCTACAATGAGCAGTTCTTC. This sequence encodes CASSHGQVYNEQFF.

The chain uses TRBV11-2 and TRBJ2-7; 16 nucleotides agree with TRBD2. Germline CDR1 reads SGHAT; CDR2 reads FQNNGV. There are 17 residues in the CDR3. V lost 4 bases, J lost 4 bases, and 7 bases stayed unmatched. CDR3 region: CASSSGLAGGQIYEQYF. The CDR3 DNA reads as TGTGCCAGCAGCTCGGGACTAGCGGGAGGGCAAATTTACGAGCAGTACTTC.